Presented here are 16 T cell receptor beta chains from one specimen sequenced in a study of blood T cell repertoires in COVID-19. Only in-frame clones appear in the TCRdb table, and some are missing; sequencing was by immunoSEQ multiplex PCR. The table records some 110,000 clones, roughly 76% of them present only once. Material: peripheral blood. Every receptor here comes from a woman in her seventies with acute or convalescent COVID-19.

The CDR3 protein is CASSQPGQVPEAFF. The CDR3 nucleotides read TGTGCCAGCTCCCAGCCGGGACAGGTTCCTGAAGCTTTCTTT. This chain joins TRBV18 and TRBJ1-1; 8 bases map to TRBD1. Germline V gives CDR1 KGHSH, CDR2 LQKENI. This CDR3 is 14 amino acids long. After removal of 6 bases from V and 6 bases from J, the junction contained 9 bases not matched to a gene.

CDR3 nucleotide sequence: TGTGCCTGGAGTAGAGGGACTTATGGCTACACCTTC. Amino acid sequence: CAWSRGTYGYTF. The chain carries TRBV30 and TRBJ1-2, with TRBD1 as a possible D gene (5 bases). The CDR3 spans 12 residues. Germline assignment: CDR1 GTSNPN and CDR2 SVGIG (reference sequence). V lost 2 bases to trimming and J lost 5 bases, with 9 bases between them.

CDR3 in DNA: TGTGCCAGTAGGGGCTTCTACAATGAGCAGTTCTTC. Translated: CASRGFYNEQFF. The rearrangement links TRBV19 to TRBJ2-1; no firm D call. Germline CDR1 LNHDA, CDR2 SQIVND (reference sequence). There are 12 residues in the CDR3. The germline V and J ends were trimmed by 6 bases and 3 bases, with 6 bases remaining between them.

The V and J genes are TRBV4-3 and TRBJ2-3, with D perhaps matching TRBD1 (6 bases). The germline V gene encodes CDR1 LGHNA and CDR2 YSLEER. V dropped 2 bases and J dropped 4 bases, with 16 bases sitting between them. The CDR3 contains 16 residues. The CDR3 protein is CASSQLGRGDSDTQYF. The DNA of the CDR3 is TGCGCCAGCAGCCAATTAGGCAGGGGAGACTCAGATACGCAGTATTTT.

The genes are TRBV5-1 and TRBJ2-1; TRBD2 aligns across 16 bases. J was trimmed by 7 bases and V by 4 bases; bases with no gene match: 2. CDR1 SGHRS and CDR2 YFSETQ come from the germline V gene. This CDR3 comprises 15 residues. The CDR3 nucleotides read TGCGCCAGCAGCCCGGGACTAGCGGGGGGGAATGAGCAGTTCTTC. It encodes CASSPGLAGGNEQFF.

CDR3 DNA sequence: TGTGCCAGCAGCCAAAACAGGGGGCTCGAGCAGTACTTC. Translating gives CASSQNRGLEQYF. The rearrangement links TRBV3-1 (or the pseudogene TRBV3-2) to TRBJ2-7, with TRBD1 identical over 9 bases. The CDR3 is 13 residues long. Germline V gene sequence: CDR1 LGHDT, CDR2 YNNKEL (reference sequence). Trimming at V came to 2 bases and at J to 6 bases, leaving 2 bases not matched to a gene.

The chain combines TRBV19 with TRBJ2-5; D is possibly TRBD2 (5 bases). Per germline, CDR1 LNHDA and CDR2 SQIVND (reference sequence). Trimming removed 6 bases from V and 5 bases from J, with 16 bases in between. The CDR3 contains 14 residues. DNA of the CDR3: TGTGCCAGTAGCCCGCGTCGGGGTAAGGAGACCCAGTACTTC. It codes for CASSPRRGKETQYF.

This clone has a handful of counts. The CDR3 DNA follows: TGTGCCTGGAGGCATTACAGGGGGCACACTGAAGCTTTCTTT. Translated: CAWRHYRGHTEAFF. This sequence joins TRBV30 and TRBJ1-1; 9 positions agree with TRBD1. The V segment lost 3 bases and the J segment 3 bases; nucleotides outside the gene matches: 5. CDR3 length: 14 amino acids. CDR1 is GTSNPN, CDR2 SVGIG, per germline (reference sequence).

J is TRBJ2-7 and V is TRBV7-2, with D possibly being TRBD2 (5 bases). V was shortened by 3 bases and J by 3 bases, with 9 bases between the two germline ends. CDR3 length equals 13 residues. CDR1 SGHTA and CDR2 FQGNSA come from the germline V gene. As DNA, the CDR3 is TGTGCCAGCAGCTTGGGGAGAAGCTACGAGCAGTACTTC. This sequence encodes CASSLGRSYEQYF. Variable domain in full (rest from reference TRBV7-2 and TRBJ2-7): GAGVSQSPSNKVTEKGKDVELRCDPISGHTALYWYRQSLGQGLEFLIYFQGNSAPDKSGLPSDRFSAERTGGSVSTLTIQRTQQEDSAVYLCASSLGRSYEQYFGPGTRLTVT.

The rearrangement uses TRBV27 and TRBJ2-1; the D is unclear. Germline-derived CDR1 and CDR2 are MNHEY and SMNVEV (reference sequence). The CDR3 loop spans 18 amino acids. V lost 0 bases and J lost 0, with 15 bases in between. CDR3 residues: CASSLSSAGPSSYNEQFF. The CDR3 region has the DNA TGTGCCAGCAGTTTATCGTCGGCAGGCCCGAGCTCCTACAATGAGCAGTTCTTC.

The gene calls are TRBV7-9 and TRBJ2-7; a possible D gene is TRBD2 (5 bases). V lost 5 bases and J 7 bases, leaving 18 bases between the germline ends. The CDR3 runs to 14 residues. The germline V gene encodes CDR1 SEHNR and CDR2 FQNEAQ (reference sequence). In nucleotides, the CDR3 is TGTGCCAGCAGCCAAGTCGGCGGCACGGGGGAGCAGTACTTC. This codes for CASSQVGGTGEQYF.

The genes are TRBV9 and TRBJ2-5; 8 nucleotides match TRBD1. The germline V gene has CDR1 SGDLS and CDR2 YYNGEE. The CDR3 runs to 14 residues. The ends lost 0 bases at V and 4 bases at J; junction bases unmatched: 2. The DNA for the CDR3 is TGTGCCAGCAGCGTAGGGCAGGGGGCAGAGACCCAGTACTTC. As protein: CASSVGQGAETQYF.

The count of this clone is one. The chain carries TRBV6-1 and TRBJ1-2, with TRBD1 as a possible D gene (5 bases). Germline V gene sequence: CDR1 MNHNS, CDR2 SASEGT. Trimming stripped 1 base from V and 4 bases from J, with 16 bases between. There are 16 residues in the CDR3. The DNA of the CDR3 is TGTGCCAGCAGTGAAGACTGGTCCAGGGCAGGCTATGGCTACACCTTC. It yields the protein CASSEDWSRAGYGYTF.

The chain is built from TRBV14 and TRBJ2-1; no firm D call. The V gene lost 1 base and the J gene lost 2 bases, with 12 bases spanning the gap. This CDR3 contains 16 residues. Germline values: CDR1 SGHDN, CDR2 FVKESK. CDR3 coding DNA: TGTGCCAGCAGCCAAGGAATAGGCGGCCCCTACAATGAGCAGTTCTTC. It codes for CASSQGIGGPYNEQFF.

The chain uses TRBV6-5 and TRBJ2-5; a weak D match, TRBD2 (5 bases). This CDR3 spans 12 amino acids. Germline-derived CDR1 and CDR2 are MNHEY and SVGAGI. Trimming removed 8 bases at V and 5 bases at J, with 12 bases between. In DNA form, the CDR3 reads TGTGCCAGCGGGCGGGTGGTTGAGACCCAGTACTTC. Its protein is CASGRVVETQYF.

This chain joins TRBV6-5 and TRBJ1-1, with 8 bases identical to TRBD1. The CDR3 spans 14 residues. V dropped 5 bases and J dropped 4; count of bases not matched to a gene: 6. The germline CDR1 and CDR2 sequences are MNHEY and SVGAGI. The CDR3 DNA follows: TGTGCCAGCAGTAAACAGGGGGTGGGCACTGAAGCTTTCTTT. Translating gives CASSKQGVGTEAFF.